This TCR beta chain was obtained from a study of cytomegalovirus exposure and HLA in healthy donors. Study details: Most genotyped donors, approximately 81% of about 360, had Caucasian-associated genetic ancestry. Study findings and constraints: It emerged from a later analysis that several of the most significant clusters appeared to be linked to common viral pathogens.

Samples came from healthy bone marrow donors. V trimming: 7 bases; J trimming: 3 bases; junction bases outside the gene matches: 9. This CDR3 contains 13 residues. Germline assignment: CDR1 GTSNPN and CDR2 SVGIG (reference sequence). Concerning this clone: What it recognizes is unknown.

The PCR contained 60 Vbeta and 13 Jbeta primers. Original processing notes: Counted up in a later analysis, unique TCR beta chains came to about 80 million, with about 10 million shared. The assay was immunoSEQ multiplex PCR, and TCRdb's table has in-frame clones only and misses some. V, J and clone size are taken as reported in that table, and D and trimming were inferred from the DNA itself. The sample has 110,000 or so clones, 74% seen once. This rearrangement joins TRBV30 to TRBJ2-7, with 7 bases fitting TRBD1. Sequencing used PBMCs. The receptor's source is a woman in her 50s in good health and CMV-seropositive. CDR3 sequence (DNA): TGTGCCTCGACGGGACAGACCCGCTACGAGCAGTACTTC. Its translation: CASTGQTRYEQYF.